The clone carrying this TCR beta chain was seen at least ten times. What it binds is not known. Using immunoSEQ multiplex PCR, the repertoire was profiled, and TCRdb retains in-frame clones only, with some absent. The sample lists around 240,000 clones, 65% occurring once. The germline V gene has CDR1 MNHEY and CDR2 SVGAGI. Trimming cost V 11 bases and J 3 bases, with 19 bases left between them. The CDR3 runs to 14 residues. The data were obtained in a study of shared clonotypes between healthy human individuals. Study-level results: Despite large depth, sorted-subset datasets appeared incompletely sequenced.

Source material: memory CD4+ T cells sorted from blood. Regarding subset: CD45RA-negative fraction. This receptor was obtained from a man aged 25 to 40 in good health. The J gene is TRBJ2-5, the V gene TRBV6-5; D perhaps matches TRBD2 (6 bases). CDR3 amino acids: CAAKTPRREETQYF. The CDR3 nucleotides are TGTGCCGCCAAGACTCCCAGGAGGGAAGAGACCCAGTACTTC.